What follows are 9 T cell receptor beta chains derived from one specimen sequenced in a study of blood T cell repertoires in COVID-19. Data came from immunoSEQ multiplex PCR; TCRdb stores just in-frame clones and leaves some out. The sample includes almost 400,000 clones, around 89% of them seen just once. Source material: PBMCs or T cells enriched from blood (not recorded which). These TCRs come from a woman aged 25 to 39 with acute COVID-19.

The V and J genes are TRBV6-2 or TRBV6-3 and TRBJ2-2, with 9 bases fitting TRBD2. Trimming at V came to 2 bases and at J to 10 bases, leaving 5 bases not matched to a gene. CDR1 MNHEY and CDR2 SVGEGT come from the germline V gene. The CDR3 is made up of 14 amino acids. The CDR3 nucleotides are TGTGCCAGCAGTTACCTTAGCGGGGGCGCGGAGCTGTTTTTT. Translating gives CASSYLSGGAELFF.

This chain joins TRBV6-6 and TRBJ1-4, with a weak D call TRBD1 (5 bases). The CDR3 length is 15 residues. CDR1 and CDR2 from the germline V gene are MNHNY and SVGAGI (reference sequence). The germline V and J ends were trimmed by 5 bases and 0 bases, with 10 bases remaining between them. The CDR3 DNA sequence: TGTGCCAGCAGTGGCAGGGATTCAACTAATGAAAAACTGTTTTTT. Translated, it gives CASSGRDSTNEKLFF.

The J gene is TRBJ1-2, the V gene TRBV5-1; 10 bases match TRBD1. Germline values: CDR1 SGHRS, CDR2 YFSETQ. CDR3 length: 19 amino acids. J lost 4 bases, V lost 2 bases, and 17 bases had no gene match. CDR3 nucleotide sequence: TGCGCCAGCAGCTTTTTCCTTCCGGGACAGGGGCTCTATGGCTATGGCTACACCTTC. Residues: CASSFFLPGQGLYGYGYTF. Full variable domain (rest looked up from reference TRBV5-1 and TRBJ1-2): KAGVTQTPRYLIKTRGQQVTLSCSPISGHRSVSWYQQTPGQGLQFLFEYFSETQRNKGNFPGRFSGRQFSNSRSEMNVSTLELGDSALYLCASSFFLPGQGLYGYGYTFGSGTRLTVV.

The genes are TRBV18 and TRBJ2-2; 7 bases fit TRBD1. Per germline, CDR1 KGHSH and CDR2 LQKENI. The CDR3 length is 16 residues. Germline trimming cut 4 bases from V and 4 bases from J; bases unmatched to any gene: 9. CDR3 nucleotides: TGTGCCAGCTCACGGACCCTGACAGGGACCACCGGGGAGCTGTTTTTT. The encoded protein is CASSRTLTGTTGELFF.

This chain's CDR3 is CASSHEYGTGKFSGANVLTF. The CDR3 DNA sequence: TGTGCCAGCAGCCACGAATACGGGACAGGGAAATTCTCTGGGGCCAACGTCCTGACTTTC. The gene calls are TRBV6-6 and TRBJ2-6; 9 nucleotides line up with TRBD1. Losses at the gene ends were 6 bases for V and 0 bases for J; bases not matched to a gene: 15. The CDR3 spans 20 residues. Germline CDR1 MNHNY, CDR2 SVGAGI (reference sequence).

The rearrangement joins TRBV27 to TRBJ1-1; D gene unclear. V lost 5 bases and J 0 bases, leaving 7 bases between the germline ends. The length of the CDR3 is 13 residues. Germline CDR1 MNHEY, CDR2 SMNVEV (reference sequence). CDR3 protein: CASSPTVNTEAFF. The CDR3 DNA is TGTGCCAGCAGTCCAACGGTGAACACTGAAGCTTTCTTT.

The CDR3 sequence is CASSAGGGDEQFF. CDR3 in DNA: TGTGCCAGCAGCGCCGGAGGTGGGGATGAGCAGTTCTTC. The chain uses TRBV3-1 (or the pseudogene TRBV3-2) and TRBJ2-1, with D perhaps matching TRBD2 (5 bases). Per the germline V gene, CDR1 is LGHDT and CDR2 is YNNKEL (reference sequence). Trimming took off 5 bases at V and 8 bases at J, with 13 bases between the two ends. There are 13 residues in the CDR3.

This sequence joins TRBV5-1 and TRBJ1-3; TRBD1 is a possible D gene (5 bases). From germline, CDR1 is SGHRS and CDR2 YFSETQ. The CDR3 contains 15 residues. V was cut by 2 bases and J by 0 bases, with 9 bases left in between. CDR3: CASSFGGSSGNTIYF. Here the CDR3 DNA reads TGCGCCAGCAGCTTCGGGGGGAGCTCTGGAAACACCATATATTTT.

The chain is built from TRBV24-1 and TRBJ2-7, with 7 bases lining up with TRBD1. The CDR3 loop spans 17 amino acids. From germline, CDR1 is KGHDR and CDR2 SFDVKD. With 7 bases clipped from V and 1 base from J, the junction kept 15 bases outside the gene matches. The CDR3 reads CATRTGPRGYLSYEQYF. Here the CDR3 DNA reads TGTGCCACCAGGACAGGGCCCAGGGGGTATCTATCCTACGAGCAGTACTTC.